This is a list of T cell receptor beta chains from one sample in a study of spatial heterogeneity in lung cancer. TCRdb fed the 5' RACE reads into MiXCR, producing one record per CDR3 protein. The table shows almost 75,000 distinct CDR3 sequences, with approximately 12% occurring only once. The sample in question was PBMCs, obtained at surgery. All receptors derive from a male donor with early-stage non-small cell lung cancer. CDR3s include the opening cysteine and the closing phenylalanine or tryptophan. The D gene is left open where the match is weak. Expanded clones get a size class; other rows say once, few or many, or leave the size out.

TGTGCCACCACTGGGTTACACTATGGCTACACCTTC CATTGLHYGYTF 12 TRBJ1-2 NA TRBV19 many
TGCAGCGTTGAAGGGGATATCAGGGGTTATAGCACTGAAGCTTTCTTT CSVEGDIRGYSTEAFF 16 TRBJ1-1 NA TRBV29-1 NA
TGTGCCAGCAGTTTACCCCCGAACCCCCAGTACTTC CASSLPPNPQYF 12 TRBJ2-7 NA TRBV27 few
TGCGCCAGCAGCCCGCAGGGCAAGGTTGCCGGGGAGCTGTTTTTT CASSPQGKVAGELFF 15 TRBJ2-2 NA TRBV5-1 few
TGTGCCAGCAGCTTGTTTAGTATCCACGAGCAGTACTTC CASSLFSIHEQYF 13 TRBJ2-7 NA TRBV5-4 few
TGTGCCAGCAGCGGGCTAGCTCGCGAGCAGTACTTC CASSGLAREQYF 12 TRBJ2-7 NA TRBV5-6 many
TGCGCCAGCAGCTTGGAAAATGTCTTTGACACAGATACGCAGTATTTT CASSLENVFDTDTQYF 16 TRBJ2-3 NA TRBV5-1 NA
TGTGCCAGCAGTTCGCGGAACAGCAGGGGACCGACTGAAGCTTTCTTT CASSSRNSRGPTEAFF 16 TRBJ1-1 NA TRBV6-1 few
TGTGCCAGCAACAAAAGAGGGGGCTACAATCAGCCCCAGCATTTT CASNKRGGYNQPQHF 15 TRBJ1-5 TRBD1 TRBV12-3/TRBV12-4 NA
TGTGCCACTACCCAAACAGGGGGACTAGCGGCGGCGGATACGCAGTATTTT CATTQTGGLAAADTQYF 17 TRBJ2-3 TRBD2 TRBV12-3/TRBV12-4 many
TGTGCCAGCAAGGACAGCCCGGCGGCAGATACGCAGTATTTT CASKDSPAADTQYF 14 TRBJ2-3 NA TRBV28 many
TGTGCCAGCAGTTACGGGTATGGGAACACTGAAGCTTTCTTT CASSYGYGNTEAFF 14 TRBJ1-1 NA TRBV6-5 few
TGTGCCAGCAGTGAAGAGGCGGTGACTAGCAATGAGCAGTTCTTC CASSEEAVTSNEQFF 15 TRBJ2-1 NA TRBV2 few
TGTGCCAGCAGCTCCTCGGCGGGGTCTACCTACGAGCAGTACTTC CASSSSAGSTYEQYF 15 TRBJ2-7 NA TRBV7-2 many
TGCAGCGCCGGACAGGGCAATGAAAAACTGTTTTTT CSAGQGNEKLFF 12 TRBJ1-4 TRBD1 TRBV29-1 few
TGTGCCAGCAGCTTATTAGTTGGGCAGTACTCTGGAAACACCATATATTTT CASSLLVGQYSGNTIYF 17 TRBJ1-3 NA TRBV7-9 NA
TGTGCCAGCAGGGGATCGGAGGAAAACATTCAGTACTTC CASRGSEENIQYF 13 TRBJ2-4 NA TRBV6-5 many
TGTGCCAGCAGCATCACTGAGGGAATAGGGAACATTCAGTACTTC CASSITEGIGNIQYF 15 TRBJ2-4 NA TRBV9 few
TGTGCCAGCAGCCAAGGACTAGCGGGGGCCAATGAGCAGTTCTTC CASSQGLAGANEQFF 15 TRBJ2-1 TRBD2 TRBV3-1 many
TGTGCCAGCAGCGAGGGACAGTACTATGGCTACACCTTC CASSEGQYYGYTF 13 TRBJ1-2 TRBD1 TRBV14 many
TGTGCCTGGAGTGTCTGGACTGGGGGCGGGGAGCTGTTTTTT CAWSVWTGGGELFF 14 TRBJ2-2 NA TRBV30 NA
TGCAGTGCTCCCCCGGCTAGCGGGACCGAGCAGTACTTC CSAPPASGTEQYF 13 TRBJ2-7 TRBD2 TRBV20-1 few
TGCAGTGCTAGAGAGGGGAGTGCTGTTGAAAAACTGTTTTTT CSAREGSAVEKLFF 14 TRBJ1-4 NA TRBV20-1 few
TGTGCCAGCAGCCAAGAGGGACTAGCGGGGTACGAGCAGTACTTC CASSQEGLAGYEQYF 15 TRBJ2-7 TRBD2 TRBV14 many
TGCGCCAGCAGCATTACCACAGATACGCAGTATTTT CASSITTDTQYF 12 TRBJ2-3 NA TRBV5-1 few
TGCGCCAGCAGCTTGGGGTCCGTAACTAATGAAAAACTGTTTTTT CASSLGSVTNEKLFF 15 TRBJ1-4 NA TRBV5-1 few
TGTGCCAGCAGTTACGGTGGCGGGGGGTCTCAGCCCCAGCATTTT CASSYGGGGSQPQHF 15 TRBJ1-5 NA TRBV6-2/TRBV6-3 NA
TGCGCCAGCAGCCCCGACAGGGGATATGATGGCTACACCTTC CASSPDRGYDGYTF 14 TRBJ1-2 TRBD1 TRBV5-1 many
TGTGCCAGCAGCTTTAGACTAGCGGGACAAGAGACCCAGTACTTC CASSFRLAGQETQYF 15 TRBJ2-5 TRBD2 TRBV7-6 few
TGTGCCAGCAGCTTAGCGGCCCCACGGACTGAAGCTTTCTTT CASSLAAPRTEAFF 14 TRBJ1-1 NA TRBV7-8 NA
TGTGCCAGCAGCCCTGGAAGAGCGGAGCAGTACTTC CASSPGRAEQYF 12 TRBJ2-7 NA TRBV11-3 few
TGCGCCAGCAGCTTGGCCGGGGGACCGCACTTAACGAACACCGGGGAGCTGTTTTTT CASSLAGGPHLTNTGELFF 19 TRBJ2-2 NA TRBV5-1 many
TGCGCCAGCAGCCGCTTACGACAGGGGGGCTACGAGCAGTACTTC CASSRLRQGGYEQYF 15 TRBJ2-7 TRBD1 TRBV4-1 NA
TGTGCCAGCAGCATTGGGGGCTGGGAGACCCAGTACTTC CASSIGGWETQYF 13 TRBJ2-5 NA TRBV6-5 few
TGTGCCAGCAGTGAATTCCAGGGAGCAACTAATGAAAAACTGTTTTTT CASSEFQGATNEKLFF 16 TRBJ1-4 NA TRBV25-1 NA
TGTGCCACCCTGAGCGGAGTGGGCGGCAATGAGCAGTTCTTC CATLSGVGGNEQFF 14 TRBJ2-1 NA TRBV28 NA
TGTGCCAGCAGCCAAGAAAGCGCAGCCTACAATGAGCAGTTCTTC CASSQESAAYNEQFF 15 TRBJ2-1 NA TRBV3-1 NA
TGTGCCACCAGTGATTCGACATTCCGTGAGGCCGGCACAGATACGCAGTATTTT CATSDSTFREAGTDTQYF 18 TRBJ2-3 NA TRBV24-1 few
TGTGCCAGCAGCTTAGTAAAAGGGATGAAGAATGAAAAACTGTTTTTT CASSLVKGMKNEKLFF 16 TRBJ1-4 NA TRBV7-9 NA
TGCGCCAGCAGCTTGGGGCCAGGGGGAAGGTACGAGCAGTACTTC CASSLGPGGRYEQYF 15 TRBJ2-7 TRBD1 TRBV5-1 few
TGTGCCAGCAGGTCCCTGGGAGGTCACACTGAAGCTTTCTTT CASRSLGGHTEAFF 14 TRBJ1-1 NA TRBV9 few
TGTGCCAGCAGCTTAGCCGGGACAGGGGGCTATGGCTACACCTTC CASSLAGTGGYGYTF 15 TRBJ1-2 TRBD1 TRBV7-9 NA
TGTGCCAGCAGTTTGCTACAGGGGGCCTATGGGGCCAACGTCCTGACTTTC CASSLLQGAYGANVLTF 17 TRBJ2-6 TRBD1 TRBV28 many
TGTGCCAGCAATGACTATCAGGGGTATGGCTACACCTTC CASNDYQGYGYTF 13 TRBJ1-2 NA TRBV12-3/TRBV12-4 few
TGTGCCAGCAGTTCCCCCCAAGCGGGAGAACACAATGAGCAGTTCTTC CASSSPQAGEHNEQFF 16 TRBJ2-1 TRBD2 TRBV28 few
TGCAGTGCTTCCCCCAGTAACGAGCAGTACTTC CSASPSNEQYF 11 TRBJ2-7 NA TRBV20-1 few
TGTGCCAGCAGCTTAGATCTCTCCGCGGGAGTCACAGATACGCAGTATTTT CASSLDLSAGVTDTQYF 17 TRBJ2-3 TRBD2 TRBV7-2 few